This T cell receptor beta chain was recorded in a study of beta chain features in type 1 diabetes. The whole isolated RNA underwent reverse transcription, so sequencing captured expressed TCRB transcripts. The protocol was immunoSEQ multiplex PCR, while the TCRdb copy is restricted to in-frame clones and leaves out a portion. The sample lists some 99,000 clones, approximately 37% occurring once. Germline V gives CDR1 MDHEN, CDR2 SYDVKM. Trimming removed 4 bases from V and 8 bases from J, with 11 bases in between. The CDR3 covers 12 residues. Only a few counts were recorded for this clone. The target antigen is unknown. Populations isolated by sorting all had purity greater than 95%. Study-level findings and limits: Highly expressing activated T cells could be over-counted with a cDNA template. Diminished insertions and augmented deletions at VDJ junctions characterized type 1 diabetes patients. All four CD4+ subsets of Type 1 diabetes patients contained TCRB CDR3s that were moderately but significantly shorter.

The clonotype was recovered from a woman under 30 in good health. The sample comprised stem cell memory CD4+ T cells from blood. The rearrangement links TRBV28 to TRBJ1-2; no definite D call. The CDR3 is CASSSPGSGYTF. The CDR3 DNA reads TGTGCCAGCAGTTCGCCCGGGAGCGGCTACACCTTC.